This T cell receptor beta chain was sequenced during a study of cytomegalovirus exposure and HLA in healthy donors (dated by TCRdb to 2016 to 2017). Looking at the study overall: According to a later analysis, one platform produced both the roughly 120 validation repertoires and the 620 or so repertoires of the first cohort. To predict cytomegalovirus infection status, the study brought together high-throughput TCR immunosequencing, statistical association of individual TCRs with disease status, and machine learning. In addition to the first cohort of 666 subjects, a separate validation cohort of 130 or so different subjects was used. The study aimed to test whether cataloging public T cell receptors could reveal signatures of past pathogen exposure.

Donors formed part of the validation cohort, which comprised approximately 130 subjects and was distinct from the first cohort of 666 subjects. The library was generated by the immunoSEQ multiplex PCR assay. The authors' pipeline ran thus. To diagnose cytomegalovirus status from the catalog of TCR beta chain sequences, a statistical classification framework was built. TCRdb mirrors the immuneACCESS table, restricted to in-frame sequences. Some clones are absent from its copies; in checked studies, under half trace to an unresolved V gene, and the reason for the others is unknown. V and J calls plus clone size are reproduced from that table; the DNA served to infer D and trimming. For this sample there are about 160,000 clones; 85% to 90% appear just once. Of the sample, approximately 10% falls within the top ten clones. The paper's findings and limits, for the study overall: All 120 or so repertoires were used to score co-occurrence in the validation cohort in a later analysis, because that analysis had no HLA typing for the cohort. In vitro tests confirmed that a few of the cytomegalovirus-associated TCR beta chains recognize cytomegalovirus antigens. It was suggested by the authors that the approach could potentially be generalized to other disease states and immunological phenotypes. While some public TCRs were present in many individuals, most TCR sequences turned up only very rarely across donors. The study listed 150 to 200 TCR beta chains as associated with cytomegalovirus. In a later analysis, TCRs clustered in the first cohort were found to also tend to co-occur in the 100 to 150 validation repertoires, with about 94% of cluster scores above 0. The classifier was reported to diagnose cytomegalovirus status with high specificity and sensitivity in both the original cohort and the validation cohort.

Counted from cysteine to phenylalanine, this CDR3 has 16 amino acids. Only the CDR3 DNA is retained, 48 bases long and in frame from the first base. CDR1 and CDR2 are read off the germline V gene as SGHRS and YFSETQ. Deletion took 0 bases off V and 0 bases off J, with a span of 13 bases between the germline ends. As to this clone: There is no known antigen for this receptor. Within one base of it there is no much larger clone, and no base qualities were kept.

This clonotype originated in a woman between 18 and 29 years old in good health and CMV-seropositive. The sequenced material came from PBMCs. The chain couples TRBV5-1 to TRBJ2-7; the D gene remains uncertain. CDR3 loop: CASSLVGSPSSYEQYF. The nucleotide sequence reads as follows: TGCGCCAGCAGCTTGGTTGGTTCCCCTAGCTCCTACGAGCAGTACTTC.